The T cell receptor (beta chain) under discussion was sequenced for a study of blood T cell repertoires in COVID-19. The wider study: Sites across the United States, Italy and Spain contributed samples from acute and convalescent COVID-19. PBMCs, B-cell-depleted T cells, or T cells provided the cDNA or gDNA that made up the material.

In this sample, this clone turned up once. The CDR3 is 15 amino acids. V dropped 5 bases and J dropped 0; count of bases not matched to a gene: 6. Germline V gene lookup returns CDR1 SGHVS and CDR2 FQNEAQ. Methods used by the authors: Estimation of nucleated cell counts was performed using reference gene primer amplification. TCRdb's copy holds only in-frame clones and misses some; the assay was immunoSEQ multiplex PCR. The V and J calls and clone size are taken from that table; D and trimming were inferred from the DNA. This sample has about 43,000 clones, with approximately 90% found just once. This TCR was recovered from a man in his sixties with active COVID-19. The J gene is TRBJ2-7, the V gene TRBV7-8; the match to TRBD2 covers 8 bases. The specimen sequenced was peripheral blood. CDR3 coding DNA: TGTGCCAGCAGCGCGGGGCGGGAGGACTCCTACGAGCAGTACTTC. Translating it yields CASSAGREDSYEQYF. Full variable domain (remainder filled in from reference TRBV7-8 and TRBJ2-7): GAGVSQSPRYKVAKRGQDVALRCDPISGHVSLFWYQQALGQGPEFLTYFQNEAQLDKSGLPSDRFFAERPEGSVSTLKIQRTQQEDSAVYLCASSAGREDSYEQYFGPGTRLTVT.